This entry describes one T cell receptor beta chain. The data derive from a study of shared T cell receptors in the human thymus. The assay was immunoSEQ multiplex PCR, and TCRdb's table has in-frame clones only and misses some. The profile shows some 720,000 clones, roughly 90% of them singletons. Germline CDR1 is WNHNN and CDR2 is SYGVQD (reference sequence). Trimming cost V 3 bases and J 0 bases; bases outside gene matches: 3. CDR3 length: 15 amino acids. This sample was also put to use in a study of human thymus T cells. In that study: Resected material from corrective heart surgery provided the thymus tissue analysed. Related research described thymic repertoires that were highly overlapping among unrelated individuals.

J is TRBJ2-3 and V is TRBV10-1, with 7 nucleotides matching TRBD2. The TCR was taken from a boy younger than two with a congenital heart defect. Sequenced sample: thymocytes. DNA for the CDR3: TGCGCCAGCAGTGAAGGTAGCGGGAGCACAGATACGCAGTATTTT. Its protein is CASSEGSGSTDTQYF.